This TCR beta chain was identified in a study of T cell responses to AZD1222 COVID-19 vaccine. Study-level points and caveats: The peak T cell response came first, and repertoires were sampled only after it. AZD1222 recipients seropositive at baseline numbered only 5 to 7.

Data came from immunoSEQ multiplex PCR; TCRdb stores just in-frame clones and leaves some out. The table records 180,000 or so clones, around nine tenths of them present only once. To note about this clone: What it binds is unknown.

This CDR3 contains 13 residues. Germline-derived CDR1 and CDR2 are SEHNR and FQNEAQ (reference sequence). V dropped 1 base and J dropped 8 bases, with 11 bases sitting between them. Second doses that came at about 4 or about 12 weeks were put together. This specimen was peripheral blood, taken 28 days after the second AZD1222 dose. The rearrangement uses TRBV7-9 and TRBJ1-2; weak D call: TRBD1 (6 bases). This TCR came from an adult who received the AZD1222 COVID-19 vaccine. CDR3 sequence: CASSLVGAEGYTF. The CDR3 coding sequence is TGTGCCAGCAGCTTAGTGGGGGCGGAGGGCTACACCTTC.